The next 24 T cell receptor beta chains were all read from a single sample in a study of shared clonotypes between healthy human individuals. Repertoires were generated with immunoSEQ multiplex PCR, while TCRdb's copy carries only in-frame clones and drops some. The data show some 2,000,000 clones, roughly 95% seen once. Material: naive CD4+ T cells sorted from blood. Subset specified: CD45RA+ positively selected. The origin of the receptors is a man between 18 and 29 years old in good health.

The J gene is TRBJ2-3, the V gene TRBV7-9; the D gene is possibly TRBD1 (5 bases). Germline V gene sequence: CDR1 SEHNR, CDR2 FQNEAQ (reference sequence). Deletions cut 0 bases from V and 2 bases from J, with 9 bases between. The CDR3 runs 15 residues. The CDR3 sequence is CASSLAAGITDTQYF. CDR3 bases: TGTGCCAGCAGCTTAGCGGCAGGGATCACAGATACGCAGTATTTT. Filled out from reference TRBV7-9 and TRBJ2-3, the complete variable domain reads DTGVSQNPRHKITKRGQNVTFRCDPISEHNRLYWYRQTLGQGPEFLTYFQNEAQLEKSRLLSDRFSAERPKGSFSTLEIQRTEQGDSAMYLCASSLAAGITDTQYFGPGTRLTVL.

As to this clone: Different DNA sequences within this sample yield the same CDR3. CDR3 DNA: TGTGCCAGCAGTCAGTCCTTGAACACTGAAGCTTTCTTT. It translates to CASSQSLNTEAFF. The J gene is TRBJ1-1, the V gene TRBV14; D is ambiguous. Germline CDR1 reads SGHDN; CDR2 reads FVKESK. This CDR3 region has 13 residues. Deletions cut 6 bases from V and 0 bases from J, with 8 bases between.

The rearrangement links TRBV14 to TRBJ1-1; D remains ambiguous. The V end lost 4 bases, the J end lost 5 bases, and 8 bases lay between the germline ends. The germline V gene encodes CDR1 SGHDN and CDR2 FVKESK. This CDR3 has 12 amino acids. The CDR3 spells CASSRDRTEAFF. In nucleotides, the CDR3 is TGTGCCAGCAGCCGAGACCGTACTGAAGCTTTCTTT.

The genes are TRBV10-3 and TRBJ2-7; 9 bases agree with TRBD1. Trimming at V came to 3 bases and at J to 7 bases, leaving 7 bases not matched to a gene. CDR3 size: 14 residues. Per the germline V gene, CDR1 is ENHRY and CDR2 is SYGVKD. CDR3 sequence (DNA): TGTGCCATCAGTGAAGAACAGGGGGCGGGTGAGCAGTACTTC. This encodes CAISEEQGAGEQYF.

The V call is TRBV6-5, the J call TRBJ1-6; no clear D. CDR3 length equals 14 residues. Trimming removed 7 bases from V and 9 bases from J, with 16 bases in between. Germline loops: CDR1 MNHEY, CDR2 SVGAGI. The CDR3 region has the DNA TGTGCCAGCACTTGGACCAACTTAGGTTCACCCCTCCACTTT. It yields the protein CASTWTNLGSPLHF.

The chain joins TRBV7-8 to TRBJ1-4; maybe TRBD1 (6 bases). Trimming removed 5 bases at V and 6 bases at J, with 25 bases between. The CDR3 length is 18 residues. Germline assignment: CDR1 SGHVS and CDR2 FQNEAQ. The CDR3 reads CASSVGARGSGVDEKLFF. DNA of the CDR3: TGTGCCAGCAGCGTTGGGGCCAGGGGTTCAGGGGTGGATGAAAAACTGTTTTTT.

The chain carries TRBV4-1 and TRBJ2-7, with 9 positions matching TRBD1. This CDR3 is built from 16 residues. Per germline, CDR1 MGHRA and CDR2 YSYEKL. V lost 4 bases to trimming and J lost 3 bases; unmatched junction nucleotides: 10. CDR3 coding DNA: TGCGCCAGCAGCCGCTTGACAGGGGGAGGACACTACGAGCAGTACTTC. Translating it yields CASSRLTGGGHYEQYF.

The rearrangement links TRBV19 to TRBJ1-1; the match to TRBD1 covers 8 bases. V dropped 5 bases and J dropped 2; count of bases not matched to a gene: 4. The CDR3 contains 14 residues. Germline assignment: CDR1 LNHDA and CDR2 SQIVND (reference sequence). DNA of the CDR3: TGTGCCAGTAGTTCAGACAGGGGAAACACTGAAGCTTTCTTT. Translation gives CASSSDRGNTEAFF. The complete variable domain, with remaining parts taken from reference TRBV19 and TRBJ1-1, reads DGGITQSPKYLFRKEGQNVTLSCEQNLNHDAMYWYRQDPGQGLRLIYYSQIVNDFQKGDIAEGYSVSREKKESFPLTVTSAQKNPTAFYLCASSSDRGNTEAFFGQGTRLTVV.

J is TRBJ1-2 and V is TRBV6-6, with 7 bases aligning to TRBD1. The V gene's germline CDR1 is MNHNY and CDR2 SVGAGI (reference sequence). The CDR3 loop spans 12 amino acids. The ends lost 8 bases at V and 4 bases at J; junction bases unmatched: 4. CDR3 coding DNA: TGTGCCAGCGGCCAGGGGGGCTATGGCTACACCTTC. Protein sequence: CASGQGGYGYTF.

For this clone: One end of the junction fails to match germline, which may point to a read error. CDR3 coding DNA: TGTGCTAGCAGCTTGGGGACAGGGCCTGGGGCCAACGTCCTGACTTTC. Protein product: CASSLGTGPGANVLTF. This chain uses TRBV7-7 with TRBJ2-6; 9 bases align to TRBD1. CDR3 length: 16 amino acids. Looked up from germline, CDR1 is SSHAT and CDR2 is FNYEAQ (reference sequence).

The rearrangement uses TRBV30 and TRBJ1-2, with 11 bases identical to TRBD1. The V gene end was trimmed by 2 bases and the J gene end by 5 bases; junction bases not matched to a gene: 4. CDR3 size: 14 residues. Germline V lookup: CDR1 GTSNPN, CDR2 SVGIG (reference sequence). This CDR3 is CAWSHGQGAYGYTF. In DNA, the CDR3 is TGTGCCTGGAGTCACGGACAGGGGGCTTATGGCTACACCTTC.

The chain has TRBV5-1 and TRBJ2-1; no clear D. The CDR3 totals 11 residues. In germline, CDR1 is SGHRS, CDR2 YFSETQ. Trimming removed 1 base at V and 8 bases at J, with 4 bases between. CDR3 loop: CASSLKYEQFF. CDR3 in DNA: TGCGCCAGCAGCTTGAAGTATGAGCAGTTCTTC.

The genes are TRBV27 and TRBJ2-6; D is possibly TRBD1 (5 bases). The germline CDR1 and CDR2 sequences are MNHEY and SMNVEV (reference sequence). V shed 5 bases and J shed 0 bases, with 11 bases lying between them. CDR3 length: 16 residues. The CDR3 DNA reads TGTGCCAGCAGTCCCTCCGACAGCTCTGGGGCCAACGTCCTGACTTTC. Translation: CASSPSDSSGANVLTF.

The chain recombines TRBV4-1 with TRBJ2-1, with D perhaps matching TRBD1 (5 bases). Germline V gives CDR1 MGHRA, CDR2 YSYEKL. V lost 4 bases and J lost 2, with 9 bases in between. The length of the CDR3 is 14 residues. For the CDR3, the DNA is TGCGCCAGCAGCCCCAGGGCGACCTACAATGAGCAGTTCTTC. Its protein is CASSPRATYNEQFF.

This sequence joins TRBV19 and TRBJ1-4; a possible D gene is TRBD1 (6 bases). V gave up 8 bases and J gave up 1 base, with 14 bases separating them. Germline V gene sequence: CDR1 LNHDA, CDR2 SQIVND (reference sequence). This CDR3 region has 15 residues. The CDR3 DNA follows: TGTGCCAGTTCGGGATTACAGGGAACTAATGAAAAACTGTTTTTT. Amino acid sequence: CASSGLQGTNEKLFF.

As concerns this clone: This same CDR3 is encoded by further DNA sequences in the sample. The CDR3 loop reads CASSLGTDTQYF. CDR3 coding DNA: TGTGCCAGCAGCTTAGGTACAGATACGCAGTATTTT. J is TRBJ2-3 and V is TRBV11-2, with unresolved D. V gave up 1 base and J gave up 3 bases, with 2 bases separating them. CDR1 SGHAT and CDR2 FQNNGV come from the germline V gene. There are 12 residues in the CDR3.

The chain employs TRBV2 and TRBJ2-6; the D gene could be TRBD1 or TRBD2 (5 bases each). This CDR3 has 13 amino acids. V lost 8 bases and J 4 bases, leaving 9 bases between the germline ends. Germline loops: CDR1 SNHLY, CDR2 FYNNEI. CDR3 residues: CASGDPGANVLTF. Written as DNA, the CDR3 is TGTGCCAGCGGGGACCCAGGGGCCAACGTCCTGACTTTC.

In its sample, this clone was seen once. The chain employs TRBV6-5 and TRBJ1-1; D might be TRBD1 (5 bases). Germline V gene sequence: CDR1 MNHEY, CDR2 SVGAGI. The length of the CDR3 is 15 residues. V lost 10 bases and J lost 1, with 19 bases in between. CDR3 region: CAITLGVVWNTEAFF. The CDR3 DNA reads TGTGCCATTACGTTAGGGGTAGTATGGAACACTGAAGCTTTCTTT.

V and J are TRBV6-5 and TRBJ1-6, with D tentatively TRBD1 (6 bases). Trimming cost V 7 bases and J 12 bases, with 13 bases left between them. Germline V lookup: CDR1 MNHEY, CDR2 SVGAGI. This CDR3 spans 12 amino acids. The CDR3 DNA reads TGTGCCAGCAATAAACAGGGAGGACCCCTCCACTTT. Translation gives CASNKQGGPLHF.

The chain recombines TRBV14 with TRBJ1-6; TRBD1 might be the D (5 bases). Germline V gene lookup returns CDR1 SGHDN and CDR2 FVKESK. The CDR3 extends over 19 amino acids. V lost 2 bases and J lost 0, with 17 bases in between. The CDR3 is CASSQNPGRRSSYNSPLHF. Written as DNA, the CDR3 is TGTGCCAGCAGCCAAAACCCGGGACGCAGGAGCTCCTATAATTCACCCCTCCACTTT. The variable domain in full, completed from reference TRBV14 and TRBJ1-6, reads EAGVTQFPSHSVIEKGQTVTLRCDPISGHDNLYWYRRVMGKEIKFLLHFVKESKQDESGMPNNRFLAERTGGTYSTLKVQPAELEDSGVYFCASSQNPGRRSSYNSPLHFGNGTRLTVT.

The V call is TRBV6-5, the J call TRBJ2-5, with a possible D match to TRBD2 (6 bases). Germline CDR1 and CDR2: MNHEY and SVGAGI. V lost 0 bases to trimming and J lost 5 bases, with 16 bases between them. The CDR3 sequence is 16 residues long. CDR3 region: CASSYSNSYGGETQYF. CDR3 DNA sequence: TGTGCCAGCAGTTACTCGAATTCCTACGGAGGGGAGACCCAGTACTTC.

V gene TRBV28 combines with J gene TRBJ1-2; perhaps TRBD1 as D (5 bases). Germline V gene lookup returns CDR1 MDHEN and CDR2 SYDVKM. The CDR3 is made up of 14 amino acids. V was cut by 6 bases and J by 1 base, with 12 bases left in between. The DNA of the CDR3 is TGTGCCAGCAGCCAGGGAACGATTAACTATGGCTACACCTTC. Translated, it gives CASSQGTINYGYTF.

CDR3 protein: CASSADSSGGYTF. The CDR3 DNA follows: TGTGCCAGCAGCGCAGACAGCTCGGGGGGCTACACCTTC. The J gene is TRBJ1-2, the V gene TRBV7-2, with a possible D match to TRBD1 (5 bases). Trimming stripped 5 bases from V and 8 bases from J, with 15 bases between. Germline values: CDR1 SGHTA, CDR2 FQGNSA. This CDR3 is 13 amino acids long.

The V call is TRBV18, the J call TRBJ2-7; unclear D gene. This CDR3 is 15 amino acids long. CDR1 is KGHSH and CDR2 is LQKENI in the germline V gene. With 6 bases removed from V and 1 base from J, the gap between germline ends came to 16 bases. CDR3 DNA: TGTGCCAGCTCCCCTACCGGGCCTTATTCCTACGAGCAGTACTTC. Translating it yields CASSPTGPYSYEQYF.